This T cell receptor beta chain was captured by sequencing in a study of blood T cell repertoires in COVID-19. Across the study: The samples span acute and convalescent COVID-19 from the United States, Italy and Spain.

CDR1 and CDR2 (germline): MNHNY, SVGAGI (reference sequence). The CDR3 has 15 residues. Trimming shortened V by 0 bases and J by 6 bases, and 14 bases separated the two germline ends. Repertoires were generated with immunoSEQ multiplex PCR, while TCRdb's copy carries only in-frame clones and drops some. This sample has a few hundred thousand clones, with roughly 90% found just once. This TCR came from a man in his forties with acute or convalescent COVID-19. Input material: peripheral blood. The gene calls are TRBV6-6 and TRBJ1-2; D unresolved. In nucleotides, the CDR3 is TGTGCCAGCAGTTACTCGAGCGGGCAGCTTAATGGCTACACCTTC. Translated: CASSYSSGQLNGYTF.